Listed here are 8 T cell receptor beta chains from one sample, sequenced in a study of T cells after yellow fever vaccination. TCRdb itself ran the 5' RACE reads through MiXCR, one entry per CDR3 protein. The sample shows over 200,000 distinct CDR3 sequences, 6% to 8% of them seen only once. This sample comprised CD4+ T cells sorted from PBMCs, obtained on the day of the yellow fever booster vaccination. These receptor sequences come from a man under 40 who received the YFV17D yellow fever vaccine.

This clonotype was recorded at least ten times. The chain uses TRBV5-1 and TRBJ2-1; perhaps TRBD2 as D (6 bases). Trimming pared 6 bases from V and 3 bases from J, leaving 16 bases between. The CDR3 loop spans 15 amino acids. Germline CDR1 and CDR2: SGHRS and YFSETQ. DNA of the CDR3: TGCGCCAGCACCATTTCGACTAGTAACTACAATGAGCAGTTCTTC. It yields the protein CASTISTSNYNEQFF.

This clonotype was counted at least ten times. The V gene is TRBV18, the J gene TRBJ2-1; 10 nucleotides align to TRBD2. CDR1 KGHSH and CDR2 LQKENI come from the germline V gene. Unmatched junction bases numbered 6, after V lost 2 bases and J lost 5 bases. The CDR3 totals 16 residues. In DNA form, the CDR3 reads TGTGCCAGCTCACCAAGCGCAGCGGGAGGGAACAATGAGCAGTTCTTC. It codes for CASSPSAAGGNNEQFF.

This clonotype has ten or more counts. CDR3 sequence: CASSPQAATGNEQYF. CDR3 coding DNA: TGTGCCAGCAGCCCCCAGGCCGCAACAGGGAACGAGCAGTACTTC. The rearrangement joins TRBV7-2 to TRBJ2-7; perhaps TRBD1 as D (6 bases). Trimming cost V 5 bases and J 5 bases, with 19 bases left between them. The CDR3 contains 15 residues. Germline V lookup: CDR1 SGHTA, CDR2 FQGNSA.

This clonotype has ten or more counts. The chain has TRBV5-1 and TRBJ2-3; 12 positions agree with TRBD2. V dropped 4 bases and J dropped 6; count of bases not matched to a gene: 6. This CDR3 region has 15 residues. Per germline, CDR1 SGHRS and CDR2 YFSETQ. CDR3 bases: TGCGCCAGCAGCCCGACTAGCGGGAGTCGGGATACGCAGTATTTT. It translates to CASSPTSGSRDTQYF.

This clonotype was seen many times. The chain couples TRBV4-3 to TRBJ2-7, with 7 bases lining up with TRBD1. This CDR3 is 15 amino acids long. The V gene's germline CDR1 is LGHNA and CDR2 YSLEER. V was clipped by 4 bases and J by 2 bases; unmatched bases: 8. CDR3 sequence (DNA): TGCGCCAGCAGCCGTAGGACAGGTGGGGCCTACGAGCAGTACTTC. It codes for CASSRRTGGAYEQYF.

The chain combines TRBV10-3 with TRBJ2-1; 8 bases line up with TRBD2. V shed 10 bases, J shed 2 bases, and the junction held 13 bases outside the gene matches. Germline CDR1 ENHRY, CDR2 SYGVKD. The CDR3 has 16 amino acids. CDR3 coding DNA: TGTGCCACCGAGGCCGGGGGGGGAGGGACCTACAATGAGCAGTTCTTC. Translating it yields CATEAGGGGTYNEQFF.

This chain joins TRBV5-4 and TRBJ2-1; maybe TRBD1 (6 bases). Germline V CDR1 and CDR2: SGHNT, YYREEE (reference sequence). The CDR3 consists of 15 residues. V lost 6 bases to trimming and J lost 8 bases, with 21 bases between them. The CDR3 region is CASTPRDTGLHEQFF. CDR3 in DNA: TGTGCCAGCACCCCTCGGGACACGGGTCTACATGAGCAGTTCTTC. The whole variable domain, filled in from reference TRBV5-4 and TRBJ2-1, reads ETGVTQSPTHLIKTRGQQVTLRCSSQSGHNTVSWYQQALGQGPQFIFQYYREEENGRGNFPPRFSGLQFPNYSSELNVNALELDDSALYLCASTPRDTGLHEQFFGPGTRLTVL.

This clonotype has a count of ten or more. The chain uses TRBV5-1 and TRBJ2-7; 8 positions agree with TRBD2. V was clipped by 4 bases and J by 3 bases; unmatched bases: 6. Germline-derived CDR1 and CDR2 are SGHRS and YFSETQ. The CDR3 has 14 residues. This CDR3 reads CASSPSGGGYEQYF. CDR3 nucleotide sequence: TGCGCCAGCAGCCCTTCGGGGGGGGGCTACGAGCAGTACTTC.